The 29 T cell receptor beta chains below were found in one sample sequenced in a study of OX40 agonist ivuxolimab in advanced cancers. Some clones are missing from TCRdb's copy, which holds only in-frame ones; the method was immunoSEQ multiplex PCR. The table lists tens of thousands of clones, around 90% of them singletons, with 7.4% in the top ten. The specimen comprised CD4+ or CD8+ T cells sorted from blood, sampled in a trial of the OX40 agonist ivuxolimab. These receptors were obtained from an adult with an advanced solid tumor such as melanoma, head and neck, liver or kidney cancer.

V is TRBV5-1 and J is TRBJ2-5, with 13 bases that match TRBD2. This CDR3 is 17 amino acids long. Trimming at V came to 4 bases and at J to 5 bases, leaving 11 bases not matched to a gene. CDR1 SGHRS and CDR2 YFSETQ come from the germline V gene. The CDR3 loop is CASSQPLAGGRRETQYF. CDR3 nucleotide sequence: TGCGCCAGCAGCCAGCCACTAGCGGGAGGGCGAAGGGAGACCCAGTACTTC.

The rearrangement links TRBV4-1 to TRBJ1-1, with D possibly TRBD1 on 6 matching bases. This CDR3 contains 17 residues. CDR1 is MGHRA and CDR2 is YSYEKL in the germline V gene. V was pared by 0 bases and J by 5 bases, with 19 bases between. The CDR3 DNA follows: TGCGCCAGCAGCCAAGATCGTCGGGGGGCCCTCGGAACTGAAGCTTTCTTT. The encoded protein is CASSQDRRGALGTEAFF.

The gene calls are TRBV20-1 and TRBJ1-1; no firm D call. Trimming shortened V by 3 bases and J by 6 bases, and 8 bases separated the two germline ends. This CDR3 has 11 amino acids. Germline-derived CDR1 and CDR2 are DFQATT and SNEGSKA (reference sequence). In nucleotides, the CDR3 is TGCAGTGCTAGGGTGGCGGCTGAAGCTTTCTTT. It encodes CSARVAAEAFF.

The chain has TRBV6-1 and TRBJ1-2, with TRBD1 as a possible D gene (5 bases). Deletions cut 1 base from V and 8 bases from J, with 8 bases between. The CDR3 sequence is 12 residues long. Germline-derived CDR1 and CDR2 are MNHNS and SASEGT. The CDR3 DNA sequence: TGTGCCAGCAGTGAAGGGGGCGTAGGCTACACCTTC. It codes for CASSEGGVGYTF.

The chain uses TRBV28 and TRBJ2-7; TRBD2 aligns across 15 bases. Trimming at V came to 6 bases and at J to 7 bases, leaving 10 bases not matched to a gene. This CDR3 comprises 16 residues. Per the germline V gene, CDR1 is MDHEN and CDR2 is SYDVKM. The CDR3 loop reads CASSLPRTSGRGEQYF. CDR3 DNA: TGTGCCAGCAGCCTCCCTCGGACTAGCGGGAGGGGAGAGCAGTACTTC.

This clone was recorded only once. V gene TRBV27 combines with J gene TRBJ2-1; 7 bases align to TRBD1. CDR1 MNHEY and CDR2 SMNVEV come from the germline V gene (reference sequence). The V segment lost 2 bases and the J segment 4 bases; nucleotides outside the gene matches: 5. This CDR3 is built from 15 residues. The CDR3 DNA reads as TGTGCCAGCAGTTTAGCGGACAGGCTATACAATGAGCAGTTCTTC. Residues: CASSLADRLYNEQFF.

The chain joins TRBV27 to TRBJ2-3, with 8 bases identical to TRBD1. This CDR3 contains 15 residues. Germline V gives CDR1 MNHEY, CDR2 SMNVEV (reference sequence). J gave up 12 bases and V 6 bases, and 17 bases lay outside the gene matches. CDR3 in DNA: TGTGCCAGCAGCCTTGGACAGGGAGGACGCAAGGGCCAGTATTTT. This encodes CASSLGQGGRKGQYF.

This clone was seen once. V usage is TRBV9 and J usage is TRBJ2-3; D possibly corresponds to TRBD1 (6 bases). CDR3 length: 15 residues. Trimming left V 0 bases short and J 0 bases short, with 8 bases between. Germline CDR1 is SGDLS and CDR2 is YYNGEE. The CDR3: CASSVDQGSTDTQYF. The CDR3 bases are TGTGCCAGCAGCGTAGATCAGGGGAGCACAGATACGCAGTATTTT.

The gene calls are TRBV13 and TRBJ1-2; D is ambiguous. Trimming removed 4 bases from V and 2 bases from J, with 8 bases in between. The CDR3 runs 13 residues. Germline V gene sequence: CDR1 PRHDT, CDR2 FYEKMQ (reference sequence). In DNA form, the CDR3 reads TGTGCCAGCAGCTCTCATGGCAACTATGGCTACACCTTC. This sequence encodes CASSSHGNYGYTF.

The chain uses TRBV27 and TRBJ2-2; maybe TRBD1 (8 bases). V was clipped by 7 bases and J by 5 bases, with 17 bases between them. CDR3 length: 15 residues. The germline CDR1 and CDR2 sequences are MNHEY and SMNVEV (reference sequence). CDR3 sequence (DNA): TGTGCCAGCACCAAGGCACAGGGGGGGACCGGGGAGCTGTTTTTT. Encoded protein: CASTKAQGGTGELFF.

This chain uses TRBV5-1 with TRBJ2-3; the D gene is possibly TRBD2 (6 bases). Trimming removed 6 bases at V and 0 bases at J, with 11 bases between. The CDR3 loop spans 14 amino acids. Germline-derived CDR1 and CDR2 are SGHRS and YFSETQ. CDR3 protein: CASKEGSSTDTQYF. The CDR3 coding sequence is TGCGCCAGCAAGGAGGGTTCTAGCACAGATACGCAGTATTTT.

As for this clone: Since no conserved phenylalanine or tryptophan closes the CDR3, a read error is the likely cause. J is TRBJ2-7 and V is TRBV6-1; D may be TRBD1 (6 bases). The germline V gene encodes CDR1 MNHNS and CDR2 SASEGT. The V end lost 8 bases, the J end lost 6 bases, and 17 bases lay between the germline ends. The CDR3 is 13 amino acids. CDR3 bases: TGTGCCAGCGACGGGCAGGGGTGGGCCGAGCAGTACCTC. It yields the protein CASDGQGWAEQYL.

J is TRBJ2-3 and V is TRBV11-2; D is perhaps TRBD2 (6 bases). Germline values: CDR1 SGHAT, CDR2 FQNNGV. V was pared by 5 bases and J by 2 bases, with 17 bases between. The CDR3 has 16 amino acids. The CDR3 is CASSTFAGRLTDTQYF. The CDR3 coding sequence is TGTGCCAGCAGCACCTTTGCGGGACGCCTCACAGATACGCAGTATTTT.

The rearrangement joins TRBV5-1 to TRBJ1-1; D may be TRBD1 (6 bases). The CDR3 covers 14 residues. CDR1 is SGHRS and CDR2 is YFSETQ in the germline V gene. V lost 4 bases and J 2 bases, leaving 12 bases between the germline ends. The CDR3 DNA is TGCGCCAGCAGCAGGTCAGGGGAAAACACTGAAGCTTTCTTT. Amino acids: CASSRSGENTEAFF.

This chain uses TRBV11-3 with TRBJ2-5; 12 bases match TRBD2. The CDR3 runs 15 residues. Germline loops: CDR1 SGHNT, CDR2 YENEEA. After removal of 8 bases from V and 4 bases from J, the junction contained 8 bases not matched to a gene. The CDR3 region is CASVPTSGSGETQYF. The CDR3 nucleotides read TGTGCCAGCGTCCCGACTAGCGGGAGTGGAGAGACCCAGTACTTC.

This chain connects TRBV11-2 to TRBJ2-7; D gene ambiguous. In germline, CDR1 is SGHAT, CDR2 FQNNGV. This CDR3 has 11 residues. V was cut by 4 bases and J by 4 bases, with 5 bases left in between. This CDR3 reads CASSYRYEQYF. The CDR3, as DNA: TGTGCCAGCAGCTACCGTTACGAGCAGTACTTC.

This chain connects TRBV25-1 to TRBJ2-7; 12 positions agree with TRBD2. J gave up 6 bases and V 2 bases, and 8 bases lay outside the gene matches. The CDR3 length is 16 residues. CDR1 and CDR2 (germline): MGHDK, SYGVNS. This CDR3 is CASSEPTSGSRGEQYF. CDR3 DNA: TGTGCCAGCAGTGAACCGACTAGCGGGAGTAGAGGCGAGCAGTACTTC.

The V and J genes are TRBV30 and TRBJ1-2, with a weak D call TRBD1 (6 bases). CDR3 size: 13 residues. In germline, CDR1 is GTSNPN, CDR2 SVGIG (reference sequence). Trimming took off 0 bases at V and 2 bases at J, with 7 bases between the two ends. In DNA form, the CDR3 reads TGTGCCTGGAGTGTAGGGACAAACTATGGCTACACCTTC. This translates into CAWSVGTNYGYTF.

In DNA form, the CDR3 reads TGTGCCAGCAGTTCGGTGCGCAGCCTAGGGTATGGCTACACCTTC. This codes for CASSSVRSLGYGYTF. The J gene is TRBJ1-2, the V gene TRBV11-3, with D unclear. The CDR3 length is 15 residues. Germline V gene sequence: CDR1 SGHNT, CDR2 YENEEA. The ends were cut back, 6 bases at V and 5 bases at J, with 19 bases in the middle.

This chain joins TRBV5-6 and TRBJ2-3; D ambiguous. Germline V gene sequence: CDR1 SGHDT, CDR2 YYEEEE. CDR3 length: 14 amino acids. V was pared by 0 bases and J by 4 bases, with 9 bases between. Here the CDR3 reads CASSLVWVSDTQYF. The DNA for the CDR3 is TGTGCCAGCAGCTTGGTATGGGTTTCAGATACGCAGTATTTT.

This clone was seen a single time. V usage is TRBV7-3 and J usage is TRBJ2-4, with D perhaps TRBD2 (5 bases). V lost 5 bases and J 6 bases, leaving 14 bases between the germline ends. Per the germline V gene, CDR1 is SGHTA and CDR2 is FQGTGA. The CDR3 is 14 amino acids. The CDR3 DNA sequence: TGTGCCAGCAGCGCGCCGGACTTAGCAAACATTCAGTACTTC. Amino acid sequence: CASSAPDLANIQYF.

V is TRBV19 and J is TRBJ2-3; 7 bases fit TRBD2. CDR1 and CDR2 (germline): LNHDA, SQIVND (reference sequence). The V gene end was trimmed by 3 bases and the J gene end by 1 base; junction bases not matched to a gene: 1. The CDR3 is made up of 14 amino acids. The CDR3 DNA is TGTGCCAGTAGTATGGGAGGGCGCACAGATACGCAGTATTTT. This codes for CASSMGGRTDTQYF.

The chain joins TRBV5-1 to TRBJ1-3, with unresolved D. In germline, CDR1 is SGHRS, CDR2 YFSETQ. V was cut by 2 bases and J by 0 bases, with 15 bases left in between. The CDR3 loop spans 17 amino acids. CDR3 nucleotides: TGCGCCAGCAGCTTAGGAGGCGTGGGGATCTCTGGAAACACCATATATTTT. It codes for CASSLGGVGISGNTIYF.

This clone was counted only a few times. This CDR3 reads CASSLELASEAFF. The CDR3, as DNA: TGTGCCAGCAGCTTAGAACTCGCTTCTGAAGCTTTCTTT. The V and J genes are TRBV7-3 and TRBJ1-1; D gene ambiguous. This CDR3 spans 13 amino acids. The V and J ends lost 2 bases and 6 bases respectively, with 10 bases between them. Germline V gene data show CDR1 as SGHTA and CDR2 as FQGTGA. The full variable domain, completed using reference TRBV7-3 and TRBJ1-1, is GAGVSQTPSNKVTEKGKYVELRCDPISGHTALYWYRQSLGQGPEFLIYFQGTGAADDSGLPNDRFFAVRPEGSVSTLKIQRTERGDSAVYLCASSLELASEAFFGQGTRLTVV.

The V and J genes are TRBV6-6 and TRBJ1-5; D perhaps matches TRBD1 (5 bases). The ends were cut back, 5 bases at V and 3 bases at J, with 11 bases in the middle. Germline loops: CDR1 MNHNY, CDR2 SVGAGI (reference sequence). The CDR3 extends over 14 amino acids. The CDR3 spells CASSTGHLNQPQHF. The CDR3 nucleotides are TGTGCCAGCAGTACAGGACACCTCAATCAGCCCCAGCATTTT.

The rearrangement links TRBV5-4 to TRBJ2-3, with D uncertain. Looked up from germline, CDR1 is SGHNT and CDR2 is YYREEE (reference sequence). The V end lost 0 bases, the J end lost 5 bases, and 7 bases lay between the germline ends. The CDR3 consists of 13 residues. The CDR3 region is CASSLAVEDTQYF. The DNA for the CDR3 is TGTGCCAGCAGCTTGGCGGTGGAAGATACGCAGTATTTT.

This chain links TRBV4-1 with TRBJ1-1; D is ambiguous. Trimming left V 0 bases short and J 0 bases short, with 11 bases between. Germline V lookup: CDR1 MGHRA, CDR2 YSYEKL. The CDR3 has 16 residues. The CDR3 DNA follows: TGCGCCAGCAGCCAAGAAATGGCAGCCATGAACACTGAAGCTTTCTTT. It is translated as CASSQEMAAMNTEAFF.

The chain has TRBV4-2 and TRBJ1-1, with a possible D match to TRBD1 (5 bases). Trimming shortened V by 0 bases and J by 7 bases, and 15 bases separated the two germline ends. The CDR3 is 15 residues long. Germline-derived CDR1 and CDR2 are LGHNA and YNFKEQ. CDR3 DNA sequence: TGTGCCAGCAGCCAAGATTCAGGGCGGGGGGATGAAGCTTTCTTT. Translation gives CASSQDSGRGDEAFF.

The V and J genes are TRBV27 and TRBJ2-1; D is uncertain. V was shortened by 2 bases and J by 6 bases, with 8 bases between the two germline ends. Germline lookup yields CDR1 MNHEY and CDR2 SMNVEV (reference sequence). This CDR3 is built from 13 residues. The CDR3 DNA reads TGTGCCAGCAGTTTAGGAAGTAGCAATGAGCAGTTCTTC. The encoded protein is CASSLGSSNEQFF.